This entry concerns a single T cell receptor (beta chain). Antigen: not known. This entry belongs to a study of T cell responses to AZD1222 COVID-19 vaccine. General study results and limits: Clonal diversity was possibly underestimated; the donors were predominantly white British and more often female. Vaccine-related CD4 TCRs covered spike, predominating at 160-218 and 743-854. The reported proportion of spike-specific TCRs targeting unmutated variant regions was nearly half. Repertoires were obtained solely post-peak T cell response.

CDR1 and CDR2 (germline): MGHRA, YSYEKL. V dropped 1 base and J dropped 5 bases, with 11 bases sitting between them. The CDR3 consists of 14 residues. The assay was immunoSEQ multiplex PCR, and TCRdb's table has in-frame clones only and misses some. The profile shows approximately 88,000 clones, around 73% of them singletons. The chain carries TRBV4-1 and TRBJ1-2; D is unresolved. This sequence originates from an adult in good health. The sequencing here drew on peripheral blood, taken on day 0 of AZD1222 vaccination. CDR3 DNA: TGCGCCAGCAGCCAAGGGGGTAACAGATATGGCTACACCTTC. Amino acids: CASSQGGNRYGYTF.